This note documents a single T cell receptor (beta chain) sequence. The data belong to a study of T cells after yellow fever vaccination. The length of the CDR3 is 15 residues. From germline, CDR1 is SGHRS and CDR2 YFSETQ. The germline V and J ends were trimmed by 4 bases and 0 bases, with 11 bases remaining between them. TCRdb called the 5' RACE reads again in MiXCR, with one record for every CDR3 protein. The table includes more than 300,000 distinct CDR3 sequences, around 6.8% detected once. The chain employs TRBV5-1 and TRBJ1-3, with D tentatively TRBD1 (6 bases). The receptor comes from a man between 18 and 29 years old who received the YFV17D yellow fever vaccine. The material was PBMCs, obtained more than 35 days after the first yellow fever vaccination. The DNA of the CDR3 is TGCGCCAGCAGCCCATTGGACAGCTCTGGAAACACCATATATTTT. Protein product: CASSPLDSSGNTIYF.